The 8 T cell receptor beta chains below come from one sample, sequenced in a study of T-cell reconstitution after alpha-beta-depleted transplantation in children. Preparing the TCRbeta library involved the use of unique molecular identifiers. MiXCR was run by TCRdb on the PCR reads, yielding one entry per CDR3 protein. The sample gives about 600,000 distinct CDR3 sequences, roughly 23% of which show up once; 11% to 15% is in the top ten. The sequencing here drew on PBMCs, mostly from graft donor cells, taken 360 days after TCRalphabeta/CD19-depleted stem cell transplant. These receptors originate from a boy under two years old who had a stem cell transplant for acute myeloid leukemia, so the T cells may come from the graft donor.

Many counts were recorded for this clonotype. The chain employs TRBV7-2 and TRBJ2-5; no clear D. Germline V gene data show CDR1 as SGHTA and CDR2 as FQGNSA. Trimming left V 1 base short and J 1 base short, with 13 bases between. The length of the CDR3 is 16 residues. CDR3 nucleotides: TGTGCCAGCAGCTTAGGAGGTCAAGGGCGCCAAGAGACCCAGTACTTC. Its protein product is CASSLGGQGRQETQYF.

This clonotype was observed a few times. The chain joins TRBV10-3 to TRBJ2-2; D unclear. Deletions cut 5 bases from V and 7 bases from J, with 11 bases between. This CDR3 has 13 amino acids. Per the germline V gene, CDR1 is ENHRY and CDR2 is SYGVKD. DNA of the CDR3: TGTGCCATCAGTCGACCCCTGGACGGGGAGCTGTTTTTT. Translating gives CAISRPLDGELFF.

This chain joins TRBV20-1 and TRBJ2-1; 9 positions match TRBD2. With V trimmed by 6 bases and J by 3 bases, 15 bases remained unmatched. This CDR3 has 17 amino acids. Germline values: CDR1 DFQATT, CDR2 SNEGSKA (reference sequence). CDR3 bases: TGCAGTGCAAGTTCACGGATAGCGGGGGTCCGCTACAATGAGCAGTTCTTC. It is translated as CSASSRIAGVRYNEQFF.

This clonotype was seen more than once but under ten times. The chain recombines TRBV5-6 with TRBJ2-1, with 7 bases that match TRBD2. Germline CDR1 reads SGHDT; CDR2 reads YYEEEE. Unmatched junction bases numbered 11, after V lost 2 bases and J lost 9 bases. The CDR3 runs to 15 residues. Written as DNA, the CDR3 is TGTGCCAGCAGCTTCGGCGGGGGTCGATCGAGTGAGCAGTTCTTC. The encoded protein is CASSFGGGRSSEQFF.

This clonotype was counted only a few times. J is TRBJ2-2 and V is TRBV20-1, with D unresolved. The CDR3 length is 15 residues. CDR1 and CDR2 from the germline V gene are DFQATT and SNEGSKA (reference sequence). Trimming took off 3 bases at V and 0 bases at J, with 11 bases between the two ends. The CDR3, as DNA: TGCAGTGCTAGCGATCCGATCGCGAACACCGGGGAGCTGTTTTTT. It specifies CSASDPIANTGELFF.

This clonotype came up a few times. The chain has TRBV20-1 and TRBJ2-3; D perhaps matches TRBD2 (5 bases). The CDR3 has 16 amino acids. Trimming pared 6 bases from V and 2 bases from J, leaving 21 bases between. Looked up from germline, CDR1 is DFQATT and CDR2 is SNEGSKA (reference sequence). This CDR3 reads CSADQKLVFLTDTQYF. CDR3 nucleotides: TGCAGTGCGGACCAAAAACTAGTCTTCCTCACAGATACGCAGTATTTT.

The gene calls are TRBV5-6 and TRBJ2-1; 12 bases agree with TRBD2. The V and J ends lost 7 bases and 5 bases, in that order; junction bases with no gene match: 16. Looked up from germline, CDR1 is SGHDT and CDR2 is YYEEEE. This CDR3 region has 18 residues. This CDR3 is CASGSTLTSGGSNNEQFF. CDR3 nucleotide sequence: TGTGCCAGCGGCTCCACCCTAACTAGCGGGGGGTCTAACAATGAGCAGTTCTTC.

This clonotype was detected many times. This chain links TRBV29-1 with TRBJ1-4; TRBD1 is a possible D gene (5 bases). Germline loops: CDR1 SQVTM, CDR2 ANQGSEA. V lost 6 bases to trimming and J lost 6 bases, with 11 bases between them. CDR3 length equals 12 residues. The DNA for the CDR3 is TGCAGCGTGGACACGGTAGATGAAAAACTGTTTTTT. This sequence encodes CSVDTVDEKLFF.